This T cell receptor beta chain was captured by sequencing in a study of cytomegalovirus exposure and HLA in healthy donors. Study findings and constraints: Researchers reported that a few CMV-associated chains were confirmed in vitro as CMV antigen-specific. Diagnosis of cytomegalovirus status made by the classifier reportedly showed high specificity and sensitivity. Subsequent analysis showed first-cohort TCR clusters tending to co-occur in 120 validation repertoires.

In regard to this clone: Its antigen is currently unknown.

CDR3 length: 16 amino acids. Germline loops: CDR1 MNHNS, CDR2 SASEGT. The V gene end was trimmed by 4 bases and the J gene end by 4 bases; junction bases not matched to a gene: 10. Sequenced by immunoSEQ multiplex PCR; TCRdb stores in-frame clones only, minus some. The repertoire consists of more than 55,000 clones, with 89% occurring once and the leading ten covering 1% to 1.5%. V usage is TRBV6-1 and J usage is TRBJ2-1, with 7 bases lining up with TRBD2. The sequenced material came from PBMCs. This receptor was obtained from a woman aged 18-29 years in good health and CMV-seronegative. The CDR3 spells CASSGLASGGYNEQFF. The CDR3 DNA reads TGTGCCAGCAGTGGACTAGCCTCTGGTGGTTACAATGAGCAGTTCTTC.